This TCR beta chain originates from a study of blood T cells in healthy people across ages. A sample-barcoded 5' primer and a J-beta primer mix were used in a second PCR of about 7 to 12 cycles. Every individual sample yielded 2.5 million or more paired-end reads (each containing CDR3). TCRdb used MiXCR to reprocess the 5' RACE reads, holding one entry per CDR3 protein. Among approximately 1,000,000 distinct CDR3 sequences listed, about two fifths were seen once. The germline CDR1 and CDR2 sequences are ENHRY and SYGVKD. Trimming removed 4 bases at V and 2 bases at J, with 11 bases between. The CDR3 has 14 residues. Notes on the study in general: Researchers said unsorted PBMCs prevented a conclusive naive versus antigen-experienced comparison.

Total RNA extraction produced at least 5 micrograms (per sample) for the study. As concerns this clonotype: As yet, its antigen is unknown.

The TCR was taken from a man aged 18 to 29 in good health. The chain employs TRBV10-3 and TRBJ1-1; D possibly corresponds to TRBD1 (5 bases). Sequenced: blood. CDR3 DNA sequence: TGTGCCATCAGTGCAGGGCAGGGCAACACTGAAGCTTTCTTT. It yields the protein CAISAGQGNTEAFF.